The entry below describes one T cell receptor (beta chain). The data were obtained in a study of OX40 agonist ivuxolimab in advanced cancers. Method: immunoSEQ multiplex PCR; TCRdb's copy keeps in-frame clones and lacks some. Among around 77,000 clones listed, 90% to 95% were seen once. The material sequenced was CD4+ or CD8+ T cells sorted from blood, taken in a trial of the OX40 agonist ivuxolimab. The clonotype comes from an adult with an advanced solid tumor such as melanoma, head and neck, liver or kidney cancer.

The CDR3 region is CASSPDRGGTDTQYF. The CDR3 bases are TGTGCCAGCAGTCCAGACAGGGGAGGGACAGATACGCAGTATTTT. V and J are TRBV5-4 and TRBJ2-3, with D perhaps TRBD1 (8 bases). The V and J ends lost 5 bases and 3 bases respectively, with 16 bases between them. The CDR3 totals 15 residues. Germline-derived CDR1 and CDR2 are SGHNT and YYREEE (reference sequence).